These 31 T cell receptor beta chains share one sample of origin, sequenced in a study of CD8+CD57+ T cells in acquired aplastic anemia. Genomic DNA was employed as the template in profiling TCR beta VDJ and CDR3. TCRdb reanalysed the reads using MiXCR and keeps one entry per CDR3 protein. Found here are 150,000 to 200,000 distinct CDR3 sequences, around three fifths of them singletons; the top ten hold 35% to 55%. The sequenced sample consisted of sorted CD4+, CD8+, or CD8+CD57+ T cells (not recorded which) from PBMCs. The source is a human donor with severe aplastic anemia or a healthy control (not recorded which).

With respect to this clonotype: One junction end disagrees with the germline gene, perhaps due to a read error. The chain recombines TRBV12-3 or TRBV12-4 with TRBJ1-3; a weak D match, TRBD1 (5 bases). This CDR3 comprises 15 residues. CDR3 sequence: CASSWGSPSGNAIYF. The CDR3 coding sequence is TGTGCCAGCAGTTGGGGCAGCCCCTCTGGAAACGCCATATATTTT.

This chain uses TRBV10-2 with TRBJ2-2; the D is unclear. The ends were cut back, 3 bases at V and 4 bases at J, with 9 bases in the middle. The germline V gene encodes CDR1 WSHSY and CDR2 SAAADI. This CDR3 contains 14 residues. The CDR3 here is CASSELTATGELFF. CDR3 nucleotides: TGCGCCAGCAGTGAACTGACGGCCACCGGGGAGCTGTTTTTT.

V usage is TRBV29-1 and J usage is TRBJ2-5; a weak D match, TRBD2 (5 bases). The germline gives CDR1 SQVTM, CDR2 ANQGSEA. With 1 base removed from V and 5 bases from J, the gap between germline ends came to 11 bases. CDR3 length: 13 amino acids. The CDR3 nucleotides are TGCAGCGTTGAAGGGAGGTACGGGGAGACCCAGTACTTC. It yields the protein CSVEGRYGETQYF.

This chain links TRBV20-1 with TRBJ1-2; unclear D gene. This CDR3 contains 13 residues. The germline V gene has CDR1 DFQATT and CDR2 SNEGSKA (reference sequence). V gave up 4 bases and J gave up 0 bases, with 9 bases separating them. CDR3 nucleotides: TGCAGTGCTAAAACAGCCTCTAACTATGGCTACACCTTC. Protein: CSAKTASNYGYTF.

The chain links TRBV7-9 to TRBJ2-7; D gene unclear. V lost 3 bases, J lost 5 bases, and 11 bases lay in between. Germline CDR1 SEHNR, CDR2 FQNEAQ (reference sequence). The CDR3 covers 13 residues. CDR3: CASSFSGGNEQYF. CDR3 nucleotide sequence: TGTGCCAGCAGCTTTTCGGGTGGGAACGAGCAGTACTTC. The full variable domain, with the rest looked up from reference TRBV7-9 and TRBJ2-7, is DTGVSQNPRHKITKRGQNVTFRCDPISEHNRLYWYRQTLGQGPEFLTYFQNEAQLEKSRLLSDRFSAERPKGSFSTLEIQRTEQGDSAMYLCASSFSGGNEQYFGPGTRLTVT.

This chain links TRBV5-6 with TRBJ2-2; D not resolved. Per germline, CDR1 SGHDT and CDR2 YYEEEE. CDR3 size: 14 residues. Trimming stripped 2 bases from V and 7 bases from J, with 12 bases between. The chain's CDR3 is CASSFQGYGGELFF. The CDR3 bases are TGTGCCAGCAGCTTTCAAGGGTATGGCGGGGAGCTGTTTTTT.

For this clonotype: A read error is likely, as this CDR3 ends without the conserved phenylalanine or tryptophan. The J gene is TRBJ2-7, the V gene TRBV25-1, with D unresolved. Trimming pared 6 bases from V and 2 bases from J, leaving 20 bases between. There are 16 residues in the CDR3. The germline V gene encodes CDR1 MGHDK and CDR2 SYGVNS. CDR3 protein: CASSQDASTVAYEQYL. CDR3 coding DNA: TGTGCCAGCAGCCAAGACGCCTCGACTGTAGCCTACGAGCAGTACCTC.

In the case of this clonotype: The junction and the germline gene differ at one end; a read error may be behind it. V usage is TRBV24-1 and J usage is TRBJ1-6; D call uncertain. CDR3 length: 13 amino acids. Germline V CDR1 and CDR2: KGHDR, SFDVKD. The DNA for the CDR3 is TGTGCCACTGCCCGCGGGTTAGGCTACGAGCAGTACTTT. It translates to CATARGLGYEQYF.

The V call is TRBV2, the J call TRBJ2-1, with TRBD1 as a possible D gene (6 bases). Germline CDR1 is SNHLY and CDR2 is FYNNEI. The V end was cut by 7 bases, the J end by 6 bases, with 16 bases between. The CDR3 is 14 residues long. Here the CDR3 reads CASNKGVGANEQFF. CDR3 nucleotides: TGTGCCAGCAATAAGGGGGTAGGGGCCAATGAGCAGTTCTTC.

The chain has TRBV10-1 and TRBJ2-6, with TRBD1 identical over 12 bases. CDR3 length equals 18 residues. Germline CDR1 and CDR2: WNHNN and SYGVQD (reference sequence). The trim removed 3 bases at V and 0 bases at J, leaving 3 bases unmatched. Here the CDR3 DNA reads TGCGCCAGCAGTGAAGGGACAGGGGGCCTCTCTGGGGCCAACGTCCTGACTTTC. It codes for CASSEGTGGLSGANVLTF.

The chain has TRBV29-1 and TRBJ2-1; TRBD2 matches 11 bases. The CDR3 length is 15 residues. Per the germline V gene, CDR1 is SQVTM and CDR2 is ANQGSEA. The J segment lost 9 bases and the V segment lost 5 bases, leaving 12 bases of the junction unmatched. CDR3: CSVRASGRHWGEQFF. The CDR3 nucleotides are TGCAGCGTTAGGGCTAGCGGGAGGCACTGGGGTGAGCAGTTCTTC.

The chain couples TRBV9 to TRBJ2-2; D remains unclear. V was clipped by 1 base and J by 6 bases, with 16 bases between them. The CDR3 is made up of 16 amino acids. Germline V gene lookup returns CDR1 SGDLS and CDR2 YYNGEE. Written as DNA, the CDR3 is TGTGCCAGCAGCGTATCTTTCGGGTGGGGTGCCGGGGAGCTGTTTTTT. Residues: CASSVSFGWGAGELFF. Complete variable domain (other parts from reference TRBV9 and TRBJ2-2): DSGVTQTPKHLITATGQRVTLRCSPRSGDLSVYWYQQSLDQGLQFLIQYYNGEERAKGNILERFSAQQFPDLHSELNLSSLELGDSALYFCASSVSFGWGAGELFFGEGSRLTVL.

This clonotype was counted many times. The chain is built from TRBV20-1 and TRBJ2-7; TRBD1 matches 9 bases. Looked up from germline, CDR1 is DFQATT and CDR2 is SNEGSKA (reference sequence). The CDR3 totals 16 residues. V lost 0 bases, J lost 2 bases, and 8 bases stayed unmatched. The CDR3: CSARDRWDRDPYEQYF. DNA of the CDR3: TGCAGTGCTAGAGATCGGTGGGACAGGGACCCCTACGAGCAGTACTTC.

Concerning this clonotype itself: The junction differs from germline at one of its ends, possibly a read error. V usage is TRBV29-1 and J usage is TRBJ2-7; D is tentatively TRBD1 or TRBD2 (5 bases each). There are 13 residues in the CDR3. Germline V gives CDR1 SQVTM, CDR2 ANQGSEA. As DNA, the CDR3 is TGTAGCGTCCTATATAGACAGTCCTACGAGCAGTACTTC. Its protein is CSVLYRQSYEQYF.

Turning to this clonotype: One junction end disagrees with the germline gene, perhaps due to a read error. V usage is TRBV7-7 and J usage is TRBJ2-2; D might be TRBD2 (5 bases). Germline V CDR1 and CDR2: SSHAT, FNYEAQ (reference sequence). There are 14 residues in the CDR3. The CDR3 DNA reads TGTGCTAGCAGCTTAGCGATAGCTACCGGGGAGCTGTTTTTT. This translates into CASSLAIATGELFF.

This clonotype was seen just once. As the CDR3 is not closed by the conserved phenylalanine or tryptophan, this likely results from a read error. The limits of the CDR3 on the DNA are not certain, so only TCRdb's listed CDR3 is given. This chain links TRBV7-2 with TRBJ2-1; whether TRBD1, the table's D call, matches the DNA was not checked. Germline assignment: CDR1 SGHTA and CDR2 FQGNSA. Inclusive of both ends, the CDR3 amounts to 10 amino acids. The CDR3 sequence is CASMGGDRSL.

The J gene is TRBJ1-1, the V gene TRBV10-3; unclear D gene. CDR1 ENHRY and CDR2 SYGVKD come from the germline V gene. The CDR3 runs 14 residues. Between the trimmed V and J ends, which lost 4 bases and 1 base, there was a span of 10 bases. CDR3 coding DNA: TGTGCCATCAGTGTGAATCGAGAGAACACTGAAGCTTTCTTT. Translated, it gives CAISVNRENTEAFF.

A remark on this clonotype: This may come from a read error, since a much larger clone is one base off. J is TRBJ2-2 and V is TRBV7-3, with D perhaps being TRBD1 or TRBD2 (6 bases each). From germline, CDR1 is SGHTA and CDR2 FQGTGA. The CDR3 consists of 13 residues. This CDR3 is CASSTTPEGGLFF. The CDR3 DNA is TGTGCCAGCAGCACCACCCCCGAGGGGGGGCTGTTTTTT.

The genes are TRBV9 and TRBJ2-7, with D perhaps matching TRBD1 (5 bases). V gave up 3 bases and J gave up 5 bases, with 15 bases separating them. The CDR3 sequence is 14 residues long. Germline V lookup: CDR1 SGDLS, CDR2 YYNGEE. The CDR3 DNA follows: TGTGCCAGCAGCGAGGCCGCTCAGGGCCACGAGCAGTACTTC. It encodes CASSEAAQGHEQYF.

The chain links TRBV20-1 to TRBJ2-2; TRBD2 matches 11 bases. The CDR3 loop spans 16 amino acids. Per germline, CDR1 DFQATT and CDR2 SNEGSKA (reference sequence). V shed 3 bases, J shed 5 bases, and the junction held 8 bases outside the gene matches. DNA for the CDR3: TGCAGTGCTAGTGACGATAGCGGGAGGGAAACCGGGGAGCTGTTTTTT. It yields the protein CSASDDSGRETGELFF.

This sequence joins TRBV4-2 and TRBJ2-3; 7 nucleotides agree with TRBD1. CDR3 length equals 17 residues. J gave up 3 bases and V 1 base, and 10 bases lay outside the gene matches. In germline, CDR1 is LGHNA, CDR2 YNFKEQ. Written as DNA, the CDR3 is TGTGCCAGCAGCCAAGCTAATCGGGACAGTCCGACAGATACGCAGTATTTT. It yields the protein CASSQANRDSPTDTQYF.

The rearrangement links TRBV6-9 to TRBJ1-1; 7 nucleotides agree with TRBD1. CDR1 MNHGY and CDR2 SVAAGI come from the germline V gene. This CDR3 contains 11 residues. The ends lost 6 bases at V and 14 bases at J; junction bases unmatched: 9. The CDR3 protein is CASRVTGLDFF. CDR3 nucleotides: TGTGCCAGCAGAGTGACAGGGCTAGACTTCTTT.

This clonotype has only one observation. J is TRBJ2-2 and V is TRBV10-3, with TRBD1 identical over 8 bases. The V and J ends lost 4 bases and 4 bases, in that order; junction bases with no gene match: 5. The CDR3 consists of 15 residues. CDR1 ENHRY and CDR2 SYGVKD come from the germline V gene. This chain's CDR3 is CAISGETGVTGELFF. The CDR3 DNA is TGTGCCATCAGTGGGGAGACAGGGGTCACCGGGGAGCTGTTTTTT.

The chain joins TRBV10-3 to TRBJ2-7; either TRBD1 or TRBD2 may fit D (5 bases each). CDR1 ENHRY and CDR2 SYGVKD come from the germline V gene. With 5 bases removed from V and 6 bases from J, the gap between germline ends came to 11 bases. The length of the CDR3 is 12 residues. This CDR3 is CAISYGALEQYF. CDR3 DNA sequence: TGTGCCATCAGTTACGGGGCGCTCGAGCAGTACTTC.

The chain employs TRBV14 and TRBJ2-7, with TRBD2 identical over 11 bases. The V segment lost 1 base and the J segment 5 bases; nucleotides outside the gene matches: 10. Germline V gene data show CDR1 as SGHDN and CDR2 as FVKESK. CDR3 length: 17 residues. CDR3 in amino acids: CASSQGWGLAAGDEQYF. CDR3 sequence (DNA): TGTGCCAGCAGCCAAGGGTGGGGACTAGCGGCAGGAGACGAGCAGTACTTC.

V usage is TRBV15 and J usage is TRBJ1-2, with D perhaps matching TRBD1 (6 bases). Germline assignment: CDR1 LNHNV and CDR2 YYDKDF (reference sequence). The CDR3 runs to 16 residues. Trimming left V 10 bases short and J 5 bases short, with 26 bases between. CDR3 nucleotide sequence: TGTGCCAGCTCTTCGATACGCGGGGGCGCAGGGTATGGCTACACCTTC. Its protein product is CASSSIRGGAGYGYTF.

For this clonotype: A read error is possible here, since a much larger clone lies one base away. V gene TRBV29-1 combines with J gene TRBJ2-2; 7 nucleotides agree with TRBD2. This CDR3 has 14 residues. Germline CDR1 and CDR2: SQVTM and ANQGSEA. V shed 4 bases and J 3 bases; nucleotides not matched to a gene: 5. CDR3 DNA: TGCAGCGTTGGATGGGGGGGGGACACCGGGGAGCTGTTTTTT. This gives the protein CSVGWGGDTGELFF.

A note on this clonotype: One end of the junction varies from germline; a read error may be responsible. The chain has TRBV12-5 and TRBJ2-5, with 8 bases that match TRBD2. The CDR3 has 15 residues. Germline V CDR1 and CDR2: LGHNT, FRNRAP. CDR3 bases: TGTGCTGGTGGTTTTCGGGGGGGCCGGGCAGAGACCCAGTACTTC. Protein: CAGGFRGGRAETQYF.

The rearrangement links TRBV6-5 to TRBJ1-2; tentative D call: TRBD1 (6 bases). Trimming left V 8 bases short and J 3 bases short, with 16 bases between. From germline, CDR1 is MNHEY and CDR2 SVGAGI. The CDR3 extends over 14 amino acids. As DNA, the CDR3 is TGTGCCAGCTCTGGATGGGGGGCCGACTATGGCTACACCTTC. It yields the protein CASSGWGADYGYTF.

There are a few counts of this clonotype. The chain employs TRBV10-3 and TRBJ1-2, with D possibly being TRBD1 (5 bases). Germline V gene data show CDR1 as ENHRY and CDR2 as SYGVKD. The CDR3 is made up of 15 amino acids. With 4 bases removed from V and 1 base from J, the gap between germline ends came to 13 bases. The CDR3 protein is CAISVGGDGNYGYTF. The CDR3 DNA reads TGTGCCATCAGTGTGGGGGGAGACGGTAACTATGGCTACACCTTC.

The chain recombines TRBV10-3 with TRBJ2-7; D not resolved. The CDR3 runs to 14 residues. Looked up from germline, CDR1 is ENHRY and CDR2 is SYGVKD. Trimming cost V 3 bases and J 1 base, with 10 bases left between them. CDR3 nucleotide sequence: TGTGCCATCAGTGACACCGACATTTCCTACGAGCAGTACTTC. It encodes CAISDTDISYEQYF.